These 9 T cell receptor beta chains originate from one sample sequenced in a study of blood T cell repertoires in COVID-19 (dated by TCRdb to the early 2020s). Library generation was performed with the immunoSEQ multiplex PCR assay. In its TCRdb copy, this immuneACCESS table keeps in-frame sequences only and misses some clones. Where compared with another copy, unresolved V genes explain less than half of these, and the others have no known cause. In all, the sample holds 200,000 to 250,000 clones, and 82% of those were seen once. Jointly, the top ten make up 15% of the sample. The sample was PBMCs or T cells enriched from blood (not recorded which). Receptors were obtained from a man aged 40-55 years who had recovered from COVID-19.

This chain links TRBV30 with TRBJ1-6; the match to TRBD1 covers 11 bases. The CDR3 consists of 13 residues. Losses at the gene ends were 5 bases for V and 8 bases for J; bases not matched to a gene: 2. Germline V gives CDR1 GTSNPN, CDR2 SVGIG (reference sequence). The CDR3 sequence: CAWWDRGYSPLHF. The CDR3 DNA reads as TGTGCCTGGTGGGACAGGGGGTATTCACCCCTCCACTTT.

This rearrangement joins TRBV2 to TRBJ1-6, with 7 bases aligning to TRBD1. Germline V CDR1 and CDR2: SNHLY, FYNNEI. The CDR3 is 12 residues long. Trimming cost V 7 bases and J 13 bases; bases outside gene matches: 7. CDR3 nucleotides: TGTGCCAGCAAAAGGGTGGGACAGCCCCTCCACTTT. Amino acids: CASKRVGQPLHF.

This clone was observed a few times. The CDR3 loop reads CASRQGQLINTEAFF. As DNA, the CDR3 is TGCGCCAGCAGACAGGGACAGCTTATTAACACTGAAGCTTTCTTT. The rearrangement joins TRBV5-1 to TRBJ1-1; 7 bases match TRBD1. The CDR3 contains 15 residues. CDR1 and CDR2 (germline): SGHRS, YFSETQ. The trim removed 5 bases at V and 2 bases at J, leaving 9 bases unmatched.

V and J are TRBV7-9 and TRBJ1-2, with TRBD1 as a possible D gene (5 bases). In germline, CDR1 is SEHNR, CDR2 FQNEAQ (reference sequence). The germline V and J ends were trimmed by 9 bases and 6 bases, with 14 bases remaining between them. The CDR3 runs 12 residues. The CDR3 region is CASRDGGNGYTF. In DNA form, the CDR3 reads TGTGCCAGTCGGGACGGGGGTAATGGCTACACCTTC.

The chain has TRBV30 and TRBJ2-3, with TRBD2 as a possible D gene (6 bases). The CDR3 sequence is 15 residues long. CDR1 and CDR2 from the germline V gene are GTSNPN and SVGIG (reference sequence). Trimming pared 5 bases from V and 3 bases from J, leaving 18 bases between. CDR3 DNA sequence: TGTGCCTGGTCCGGAGGGCTAGCCAGGACAGATACGCAGTATTTT. Protein product: CAWSGGLARTDTQYF.

This rearrangement joins TRBV27 to TRBJ2-7; possibly TRBD1 for D (6 bases). Germline lookup yields CDR1 MNHEY and CDR2 SMNVEV (reference sequence). With 5 bases removed from V and 5 bases from J, the gap between germline ends came to 19 bases. This CDR3 is 15 amino acids long. The CDR3 DNA sequence: TGTGCCAGCAGTGGTACAAGGGCTGGGGGCAACGAGCAGTACTTC. Translation gives CASSGTRAGGNEQYF.

The chain carries TRBV5-4 and TRBJ2-5; weak D call: TRBD1 (6 bases). V dropped 5 bases and J dropped 5 bases, with 10 bases sitting between them. The V gene's germline CDR1 is SGHNT and CDR2 YYREEE (reference sequence). CDR3 length: 12 residues. The CDR3 coding sequence is TGTGCCAGCAGGGACCAGGGGGAGACCCAGTACTTC. Amino acids: CASRDQGETQYF.

The gene calls are TRBV10-3 and TRBJ2-7; TRBD1 aligns across 7 bases. Per germline, CDR1 ENHRY and CDR2 SYGVKD. The CDR3 spans 15 residues. Trimming removed 7 bases from V and 2 bases from J; junction bases left unmatched: 11. The CDR3 is CAITPRDRAPYEQYF. The CDR3 DNA reads as TGTGCCATCACCCCCCGGGACAGAGCTCCCTACGAGCAGTACTTC.

This clone was observed a few times. This chain connects TRBV7-9 to TRBJ1-6; D is possibly TRBD1 (5 bases). The V end lost 0 bases, the J end lost 9 bases, and 6 bases lay between the germline ends. The V gene's germline CDR1 is SEHNR and CDR2 FQNEAQ (reference sequence). This CDR3 is 13 amino acids long. DNA of the CDR3: TGTGCCAGCAGCTTAGCGGGGGGTTCACCCCTCCACTTT. Its translation is CASSLAGGSPLHF.